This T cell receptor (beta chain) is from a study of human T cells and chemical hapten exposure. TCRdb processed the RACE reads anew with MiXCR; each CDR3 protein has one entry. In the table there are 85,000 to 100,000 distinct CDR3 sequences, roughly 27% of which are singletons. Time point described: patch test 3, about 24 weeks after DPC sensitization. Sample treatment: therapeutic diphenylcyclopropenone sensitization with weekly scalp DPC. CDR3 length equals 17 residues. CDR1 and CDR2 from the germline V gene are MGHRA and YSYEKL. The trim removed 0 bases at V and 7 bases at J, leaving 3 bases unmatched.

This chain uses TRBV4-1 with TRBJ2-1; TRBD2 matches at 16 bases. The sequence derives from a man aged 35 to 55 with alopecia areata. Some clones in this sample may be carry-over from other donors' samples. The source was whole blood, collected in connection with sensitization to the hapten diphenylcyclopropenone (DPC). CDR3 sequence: CASSQEGTSGRANEQFF. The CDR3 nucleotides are TGCGCCAGCAGCCAAGAAGGGACTAGCGGGAGGGCAAATGAGCAGTTCTTC.